This section outlines one T cell receptor (beta chain) sequence together with its context. What it recognizes is unknown. The protocol was immunoSEQ multiplex PCR, while the TCRdb copy is restricted to in-frame clones and leaves out a portion. The sample records roughly 400,000 clones, around 96% being singletons. The source of the sample is a study of shared clonotypes between healthy human individuals. Study-wide background: For every donor, three CD4 naive, three CD4 memory, two CD8 naive and one CD8 memory plates were used. General study results and limits: Clonotypes not shared had lower generation probabilities than those common to all four donors. The study generally estimated greater richness for naive than memory subsets. Donors were few, which limited the genetic and exposure-history diversity represented.

V lost 1 base and J lost 4, with 13 bases in between. Germline CDR1 and CDR2: KGHSH and LQKENI. The CDR3 loop spans 15 amino acids. The TCR comes from a man aged 30 to 45 in good health. The sequenced material came from memory CD8+ T cells sorted from blood. Subset meaning: CD45RO+ cells pooled with CCR7-negative TemRA cells. The chain has TRBV18 and TRBJ1-2; TRBD1 might be the D (5 bases). Here the CDR3 DNA reads TGTGCCAGCTCACCACGGGACCCTAAGTTCTATGGCTACACCTTC. It specifies CASSPRDPKFYGYTF.